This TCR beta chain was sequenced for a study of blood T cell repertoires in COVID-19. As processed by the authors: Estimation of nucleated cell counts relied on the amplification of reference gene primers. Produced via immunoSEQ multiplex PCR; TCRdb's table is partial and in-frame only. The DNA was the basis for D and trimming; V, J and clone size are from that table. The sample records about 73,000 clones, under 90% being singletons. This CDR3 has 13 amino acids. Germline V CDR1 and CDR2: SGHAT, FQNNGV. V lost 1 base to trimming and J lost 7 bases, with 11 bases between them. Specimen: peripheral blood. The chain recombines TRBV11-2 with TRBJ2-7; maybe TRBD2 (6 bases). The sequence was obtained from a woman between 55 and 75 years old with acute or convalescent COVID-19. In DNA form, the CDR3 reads TGTGCCAGCAGCTTAGGAGTCGCGGGGGAGCAGTACTTC. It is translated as CASSLGVAGEQYF.